Listed below are T cell receptor beta chains from one sample, sequenced in a study of early T cells in non-severe SARS-CoV-2 infection. TCRdb re-analysed the 5' RACE reads in MiXCR, keeping a single row per CDR3 protein. The sample has about 48,000 distinct CDR3 sequences, roughly 5.5% seen once. Sequencing used whole blood. All receptors come from an adult who was a healthcare worker with PCR-confirmed SARS-CoV-2 infection or an uninfected control (not recorded which). The CDR3 runs from the conserved cysteine through the conserved F or W. The D gene is left open where the match is weak. Expanded clones are given a class, and other clones once, few, many or no size at all.

size: many
V: TRBV10-1
J: TRBJ2-3
D: .
CDR3: CASGPRRDTDTQYF
DNA: TGCGCCAGCGGACCAAGGAGGGACACAGATACGCAGTATTTT

size: few
V: TRBV25-1
J: TRBJ2-4
D: TRBD2
CDR3: CASSAGLVQYF
DNA: TGTGCCAGCAGTGCTGGACTAGTTCAGTACTTC

size: .
V: TRBV24-1
J: TRBJ1-2
D: .
CDR3: CATSVADYYGYTF
DNA: TGTGCCACCAGTGTGGCCGACTACTATGGCTACACCTTC

size: many
V: TRBV7-2
J: TRBJ1-5
D: .
CDR3: CASSLGTNQPQHF
DNA: TGTGCCAGCAGCTTAGGGACCAATCAGCCCCAGCATTTT

size: many
V: TRBV24-1
J: TRBJ2-1
D: .
CDR3: CATSAGGYNEQFF
DNA: TGTGCCACCAGTGCTGGGGGCTACAATGAGCAGTTCTTC

size: .
V: TRBV5-1
J: TRBJ1-2
D: TRBD1
CDR3: CASSSRQGNYGYTF
DNA: TGCGCCAGCAGCTCCAGACAGGGGAACTATGGCTACACCTTC

size: .
V: TRBV10-3
J: TRBJ1-1
D: .
CDR3: CAITDPAGLNTEAFF
DNA: TGTGCCATCACCGACCCGGCAGGGTTGAACACTGAAGCTTTCTTT

size: few
V: TRBV5-4
J: TRBJ1-6
D: TRBD1
CDR3: CASSTQQGETSPLHF
DNA: TGTGCCAGCAGTACCCAACAGGGGGAAACTTCACCCCTCCACTTT

size: many
V: TRBV7-9
J: TRBJ2-3
D: .
CDR3: CASSLKISWKTDTQYF
DNA: TGTGCCAGCAGCTTAAAGATTAGCTGGAAAACAGATACGCAGTATTTT

size: many
V: TRBV12-5
J: TRBJ2-7
D: TRBD1
CDR3: CASGRGTGGFYEQYF
DNA: TGTGCTAGTGGCCGTGGGACAGGGGGGTTCTACGAGCAGTACTTC

size: many
V: TRBV12-3/TRBV12-4
J: TRBJ2-5
D: .
CDR3: CASSLQFPQETQYF
DNA: TGTGCCAGCAGTCTCCAGTTCCCTCAAGAGACCCAGTACTTC

size: many
V: TRBV11-2
J: TRBJ1-2
D: .
CDR3: CASSSTQYYGYTF
DNA: TGTGCCAGCAGCTCCACTCAGTACTATGGCTACACCTTC

size: many
V: TRBV12-2
J: TRBJ1-3
D: .
CDR3: CASRLDRSDRAGNTIYF
DNA: TGTGCAAGTCGCTTAGATCGGTCGGACAGGGCTGGAAACACCATATATTTT

size: many
V: TRBV11-1
J: TRBJ1-1
D: TRBD1
CDR3: CASSLVGTANTEAFF
DNA: TGTGCCAGCAGCTTAGTCGGGACAGCGAACACTGAAGCTTTCTTT

size: many
V: TRBV18
J: TRBJ2-4
D: .
CDR3: CASSPIGATDGIQYF
DNA: TGTGCCAGCTCACCGATTGGGGCAACCGACGGCATTCAGTACTTC

size: many
V: TRBV30
J: TRBJ1-5
D: TRBD1
CDR3: CAWGDRDQPQHF
DNA: TGTGCCTGGGGTGACAGGGATCAGCCCCAGCATTTT

size: few
V: TRBV7-2
J: TRBJ2-2
D: .
CDR3: CASSSNTGTNTGELFF
DNA: TGTGCCAGCAGCTCCAATACAGGGACCAACACCGGGGAGCTGTTTTTT

size: .
V: TRBV30
J: TRBJ1-1
D: .
CDR3: CAWSVRGLLNTEAFF
DNA: TGTGCCTGGAGTGTCCGAGGCCTTTTGAACACTGAAGCTTTCTTT

size: few
V: TRBV15
J: TRBJ1-5
D: .
CDR3: CATSGGEARGNNQPQHF
DNA: TGTGCCACCAGCGGGGGGGAGGCCCGAGGGAACAATCAGCCCCAGCATTTT

size: .
V: TRBV27
J: TRBJ2-7
D: TRBD1
CDR3: CASSPGQTYEQYF
DNA: TGTGCCAGCAGTCCGGGACAGACCTACGAGCAGTACTTC

size: .
V: TRBV12-3/TRBV12-4
J: TRBJ2-7
D: TRBD1
CDR3: CASSFRDSTTSYEQYF
DNA: TGTGCCAGCAGTTTCCGGGACAGCACGACCTCCTACGAGCAGTACTTC

size: .
V: TRBV4-2
J: TRBJ2-7
D: .
CDR3: CASSHGSPGDEQYF
DNA: TGTGCCAGCAGCCACGGATCCCCCGGGGACGAGCAGTACTTC

size: .
V: TRBV7-9
J: TRBJ2-7
D: TRBD1
CDR3: CASSLTGTAYEQYF
DNA: TGTGCCAGCAGCCTAACCGGGACAGCTTACGAGCAGTACTTC

size: many
V: TRBV4-3
J: TRBJ2-7
D: .
CDR3: CASSHYRDSSYEQYF
DNA: TGCGCCAGCAGCCACTACAGGGATTCCTCCTACGAGCAGTACTTC

size: few
V: TRBV12-3/TRBV12-4
J: TRBJ2-3
D: .
CDR3: CASTSTDTQYF
DNA: TGTGCCAGCACGAGCACAGATACGCAGTATTTT

size: many
V: TRBV20-1
J: TRBJ1-1
D: TRBD1
CDR3: CSASRQDRKNTEAFF
DNA: TGCAGTGCTAGTCGCCAGGACAGGAAGAACACTGAAGCTTTCTTT

size: many
V: TRBV5-4
J: TRBJ2-2
D: TRBD1
CDR3: CASSLVLTGSRGGELFF
DNA: TGTGCCAGCAGCTTGGTGTTGACAGGGTCGAGGGGCGGGGAGCTGTTTTTT

size: many
V: TRBV3-1
J: TRBJ2-7
D: .
CDR3: CASSLALEYEQYF
DNA: TGTGCCAGCAGCCTTGCCTTAGAATACGAGCAGTACTTC

size: many
V: TRBV13
J: TRBJ2-7
D: .
CDR3: CASSLYQLYEQYF
DNA: TGTGCCAGCAGCCTATACCAGTTATACGAGCAGTACTTC

size: many
V: TRBV20-1
J: TRBJ2-7
D: TRBD2
CDR3: CSARGLGGYEQYF
DNA: TGCAGTGCTAGGGGACTAGGAGGCTACGAGCAGTACTTC

size: .
V: TRBV12-3/TRBV12-4
J: TRBJ2-7
D: .
CDR3: CASSRAGTQLEQYF
DNA: TGTGCCAGCAGTCGAGCCGGGACACAGCTCGAGCAGTACTTC

size: medium-sized
V: TRBV6-2/TRBV6-3
J: TRBJ2-6
D: .
CDR3: CASSSGLSGANVLTF
DNA: TGTGCCAGCAGTTCGGGACTCTCTGGGGCCAACGTCCTGACTTTC

size: .
V: TRBV20-1
J: TRBJ1-1
D: .
CDR3: CSDVDLDTEAFF
DNA: TGCAGTGACGTCGACCTAGACACTGAAGCTTTCTTT

size: many
V: TRBV7-9
J: TRBJ2-7
D: .
CDR3: CASSLRAVEQYF
DNA: TGTGCCAGCAGCTTACGTGCAGTTGAGCAGTACTTC

size: many
V: TRBV20-1
J: TRBJ2-1
D: .
CDR3: CSARDALAAYNEQFF
DNA: TGCAGTGCTAGAGACGCCCTAGCCGCCTACAATGAGCAGTTCTTC

size: many
V: TRBV29-1
J: TRBJ1-4
D: TRBD1
CDR3: CSVTPGTVNGKLFF
DNA: TGCAGCGTTACACCCGGGACAGTAAATGGAAAACTGTTTTTT

size: .
V: TRBV5-1
J: TRBJ2-7
D: .
CDR3: CASGGTASSYEQYF
DNA: TGCGCCAGCGGCGGGACCGCGAGCTCCTACGAGCAGTACTTC

size: .
V: TRBV6-4
J: TRBJ2-3
D: TRBD2
CDR3: CASSERGGTDTQYF
DNA: TGTGCCAGCAGTGAGCGGGGGGGCACAGATACGCAGTATTTT

size: many
V: TRBV11-2
J: TRBJ2-3
D: .
CDR3: CASSLGGPTDTQYF
DNA: TGTGCCAGCAGCTTAGGAGGACCCACAGATACGCAGTATTTT

size: many
V: TRBV7-9
J: TRBJ1-1
D: TRBD1
CDR3: CASSFTPGQSEAFF
DNA: TGTGCCAGCAGCTTCACTCCGGGACAGTCGGAAGCTTTCTTT

size: many
V: TRBV7-2
J: TRBJ2-1
D: TRBD2
CDR3: CASSTSGARHNEQFF
DNA: TGTGCCAGCAGCACTAGCGGGGCCCGGCACAATGAGCAGTTCTTC

size: many
V: TRBV19
J: TRBJ2-2
D: .
CDR3: CASSTFAGELFF
DNA: TGTGCCAGTAGTACGTTTGCCGGGGAGCTGTTTTTT

size: .
V: TRBV27
J: TRBJ1-5
D: .
CDR3: CASSLNWGGNQPQHF
DNA: TGTGCCAGCAGTTTGAATTGGGGGGGCAATCAGCCCCAGCATTTT

size: many
V: TRBV6-1
J: TRBJ1-5
D: TRBD1
CDR3: CASRERQGVVQPQHF
DNA: TGTGCCAGCAGGGAAAGACAGGGGGTAGTGCAGCCCCAGCATTTT

size: many
V: TRBV7-3
J: TRBJ2-1
D: .
CDR3: CASSLVPGREPNNEQFF
DNA: TGTGCCAGCAGCTTGGTGCCGGGCAGGGAACCAAACAATGAGCAGTTCTTC

size: many
V: TRBV7-2
J: TRBJ2-3
D: .
CDR3: CASSPAGSTDTQYF
DNA: TGTGCCAGCAGCCCCGCAGGCAGCACAGATACGCAGTATTTT